The 32 T cell receptor beta chains below were found in one sample sequenced in a study of blood T cell repertoires in COVID-19. Only in-frame clones appear in the TCRdb table, and some are missing; sequencing was by immunoSEQ multiplex PCR. The data contain 250,000 to 300,000 clones, 86% of them seen just once; the ten biggest clones take up 3%. The specimen was peripheral blood. The source is a woman aged 25 to 45 with active or convalescent COVID-19.

This clone occurred a few times. The chain has TRBV5-6 and TRBJ1-3; D is unresolved. Germline CDR1 is SGHDT and CDR2 is YYEEEE. Between the trimmed V and J ends, which lost 0 bases and 0 bases, there was a span of 10 bases. The CDR3 length is 16 residues. The chain's CDR3 is CASSLAGSHSGNTIYF. The DNA for the CDR3 is TGTGCCAGCAGCTTGGCGGGATCTCACTCTGGAAACACCATATATTTT.

The chain is built from TRBV5-1 and TRBJ2-3; 8 bases are shared with TRBD2. Germline V gene lookup returns CDR1 SGHRS and CDR2 YFSETQ. V lost 4 bases and J lost 0; bases outside the gene matches: 7. This CDR3 region has 16 residues. The CDR3 loop is CASSRRLARSTDTQYF. CDR3 DNA: TGCGCCAGCAGCCGCCGACTAGCGCGAAGCACAGATACGCAGTATTTT.

The genes are TRBV6-1 and TRBJ1-1, with 7 bases identical to TRBD1. Germline V gene lookup returns CDR1 MNHNS and CDR2 SASEGT. Trimming took 3 bases from V and 4 from J; bases not matched to a gene: 5. There are 14 residues in the CDR3. The CDR3, as DNA: TGTGCCAGCAGTGAGGGACAGTACCTCACTGAAGCTTTCTTT. This sequence encodes CASSEGQYLTEAFF.

The rearrangement links TRBV6-2 or TRBV6-3 to TRBJ2-5; a weak D match, TRBD1 (7 bases). The CDR3 is 15 amino acids. V lost 6 bases, J lost 7 bases, and 21 bases lay in between. The germline gives CDR1 MNHEY, CDR2 SVGEGT. The CDR3 is CASSSIGGGTGTQYF. The CDR3 DNA reads TGTGCCAGCAGCTCCATCGGAGGGGGCACCGGGACCCAGTACTTC.

V gene TRBV5-1 combines with J gene TRBJ1-1; perhaps TRBD1 as D (6 bases). The CDR3 consists of 13 residues. The germline V and J ends were trimmed by 7 bases and 8 bases, with 18 bases remaining between them. The germline V gene encodes CDR1 SGHRS and CDR2 YFSETQ. CDR3 in DNA: TGCGCCAGCGGACGCGGACAGCCGAGGGAAGCTTTCTTT. Residues: CASGRGQPREAFF.

The CDR3 DNA reads as TGTGCCAGCCGAGACAGGGGGGGATACAATGAGCAGTTCTTC. Its protein is CASRDRGGYNEQFF. V gene TRBV25-1 combines with J gene TRBJ2-1, with 9 bases identical to TRBD1. With 8 bases clipped from V and 4 bases from J, the junction kept 6 bases outside the gene matches. The CDR3 loop spans 14 amino acids. Germline loops: CDR1 MGHDK, CDR2 SYGVNS.

This chain's CDR3 is CAATTGNTEAFF. CDR3 nucleotide sequence: TGTGCCGCTACGACAGGGAACACTGAAGCTTTCTTT. This chain connects TRBV28 to TRBJ1-1; D is perhaps TRBD1 (6 bases). This CDR3 is 12 amino acids long. V was trimmed by 11 bases and J by 1 base, leaving 11 bases between them. In germline, CDR1 is MDHEN, CDR2 SYDVKM.

The chain employs TRBV5-1 and TRBJ1-6; TRBD1 matches 7 bases. Germline lookup yields CDR1 SGHRS and CDR2 YFSETQ. J lost 1 base, V lost 4 bases, and 5 bases had no gene match. The CDR3 length is 16 residues. CDR3 coding DNA: TGCGCCAGCAGCCCAGGGGGACAATCCTATAATTCACCCCTCCACTTT. It codes for CASSPGGQSYNSPLHF.

This chain links TRBV3-1 (or the pseudogene TRBV3-2) with TRBJ2-5; maybe TRBD2 (6 bases). This CDR3 has 14 residues. With 4 bases removed from V and 0 bases from J, the gap between germline ends came to 9 bases. Germline V gene lookup returns CDR1 LGHDT and CDR2 YNNKEL (reference sequence). The CDR3 region is CASSPAGYQETQYF. The CDR3 DNA reads as TGTGCCAGCAGCCCCGCGGGGTACCAAGAGACCCAGTACTTC.

This chain uses TRBV7-8 with TRBJ1-4; possible D gene TRBD1, 6 bases. Trimming stripped 5 bases from V and 7 bases from J, with 20 bases between. The CDR3 covers 16 residues. Per the germline V gene, CDR1 is SGHVS and CDR2 is FQNEAQ. CDR3 sequence (DNA): TGTGCCAGCAGCGCAGGGCAGTCAGGGGTTTCTGAAAAACTGTTTTTT. Its translation: CASSAGQSGVSEKLFF. The entire variable domain, with the rest obtained from reference TRBV7-8 and TRBJ1-4, is as follows: GAGVSQSPRYKVAKRGQDVALRCDPISGHVSLFWYQQALGQGPEFLTYFQNEAQLDKSGLPSDRFFAERPEGSVSTLKIQRTQQEDSAVYLCASSAGQSGVSEKLFFGSGTQLSVL.

The chain links TRBV7-9 to TRBJ2-1, with D possibly TRBD2 on 6 matching bases. This CDR3 spans 12 amino acids. V gave up 3 bases and J gave up 9 bases, with 9 bases separating them. CDR1 and CDR2 (germline): SEHNR, FQNEAQ (reference sequence). CDR3 region: CASSLDSGEQFF. In nucleotides, the CDR3 is TGTGCCAGCAGCTTGGATAGCGGTGAGCAGTTCTTC.

This sequence joins TRBV30 and TRBJ2-5; D remains ambiguous. The CDR3 runs 12 residues. Trimming pared 3 bases from V and 2 bases from J, leaving 7 bases between. Germline V CDR1 and CDR2: GTSNPN, SVGIG (reference sequence). CDR3 DNA: TGTGCCTGGAGGACATTTCAAGAGACCCAGTACTTC. This sequence encodes CAWRTFQETQYF.

The V call is TRBV29-1, the J call TRBJ2-5; TRBD1 aligns across 8 bases. The CDR3 has 13 residues. The V and J ends lost 6 bases and 4 bases, in that order; junction bases with no gene match: 7. Germline CDR1 and CDR2: SQVTM and ANQGSEA. CDR3 DNA sequence: TGCAGCGTCCACCGGACAGGGCTAGAGACCCAGTACTTC. Encoded protein: CSVHRTGLETQYF.

Comment on this clone: A read error may produce the germline difference seen at one junction end. This chain uses TRBV28 with TRBJ1-1, with D unresolved. The CDR3 runs 11 residues. CDR1 is MDHEN and CDR2 is SYDVKM in the germline V gene. The DNA of the CDR3 is TGTGCCAGCAGCAGAGGAAGGGAGAGGCTCTTT. Protein product: CASSRGRERLF. The full variable domain, in which reference TRBV28 and TRBJ1-1 provide the parts outside the CDR3, is DVKVTQSSRYLVKRTGEKVFLECVQDMDHENMFWYRQDPGLGLRLIYFSYDVKMKEKGDIPEGYSVSREKKERFSLILESASTNQTSMYLCASSRGRERLFGQGTRLTVV.

This clone was seen only once. The chain uses TRBV10-1 and TRBJ2-7; D remains ambiguous. V gave up 0 bases and J gave up 4 bases, with 13 bases separating them. The CDR3 runs 15 residues. Germline V lookup: CDR1 WNHNN, CDR2 SYGVQD (reference sequence). The CDR3 loop is CASSESTASPYEQYF. DNA of the CDR3: TGCGCCAGCAGTGAGTCGACCGCTAGTCCATACGAGCAGTACTTC.

The chain recombines TRBV7-9 with TRBJ2-1; 7 bases are a match to TRBD1. The CDR3 loop spans 14 amino acids. V shed 4 bases, J shed 4 bases, and the junction held 4 bases outside the gene matches. Per germline, CDR1 SEHNR and CDR2 FQNEAQ (reference sequence). The CDR3 DNA reads TGTGCCAGCAGCTGGGGACAGAAATACAATGAGCAGTTCTTC. Translating it yields CASSWGQKYNEQFF.

J is TRBJ1-1 and V is TRBV6-2 or TRBV6-3; possibly TRBD1 for D (5 bases). Deletions cut 6 bases from V and 0 bases from J, with 8 bases between. CDR3 length equals 13 residues. The germline CDR1 and CDR2 sequences are MNHEY and SVGEGT. The CDR3 DNA sequence: TGTGCCAGCAGCTGGACATTGAACACTGAAGCTTTCTTT. It specifies CASSWTLNTEAFF.

The sample holds one count of this clone. One junction end does not reproduce the germline sequence, and a read error may be involved. The genes are TRBV4-3 and TRBJ1-4; TRBD1 aligns across 7 bases. CDR3 length equals 13 residues. Germline loops: CDR1 LGHNA, CDR2 YSLEER. In nucleotides, the CDR3 is TGCGCCAGCAGCCAAGAGACAGGGACCAATCTAAATTTT. The encoded protein is CASSQETGTNLNF.

The rearrangement uses TRBV2 and TRBJ2-5; TRBD2 is a possible D gene (5 bases). Germline V CDR1 and CDR2: SNHLY, FYNNEI. V shed 8 bases and J shed 7 bases, with 14 bases lying between them. CDR3 length: 12 residues. CDR3 region: CASGAQRGTQYF. CDR3 coding DNA: TGTGCCAGCGGAGCCCAACGGGGGACCCAGTACTTC.

This chain joins TRBV5-4 and TRBJ2-7; D call uncertain. Germline V CDR1 and CDR2: SGHNT, YYREEE (reference sequence). The CDR3 is 14 residues long. The V gene lost 3 bases and the J gene lost 4 bases, with 14 bases spanning the gap. CDR3 residues: CASSSALRKYEQYF. Here the CDR3 DNA reads TGTGCCAGCAGCTCTGCGTTGAGGAAGTACGAGCAGTACTTC.

This sequence joins TRBV14 and TRBJ1-2; 10 bases fit TRBD1. Germline V gives CDR1 SGHDN, CDR2 FVKESK. V shed 5 bases, J shed 8 bases, and the junction held 11 bases outside the gene matches. The CDR3 consists of 15 residues. The CDR3 reads CASSETGGASRGYTF. CDR3 DNA: TGTGCCAGCAGCGAGACAGGGGGCGCGTCTAGGGGCTACACCTTC.

This rearrangement joins TRBV6-5 to TRBJ2-5; possible D gene TRBD2, 6 bases. V lost 4 bases, J lost 4 bases, and 10 bases lay in between. CDR3 size: 13 residues. CDR1 and CDR2 from the germline V gene are MNHEY and SVGAGI. The CDR3 DNA is TGTGCCAGCAGTTCCCCGGGGGTAGAGACCCAGTACTTC. Protein sequence: CASSSPGVETQYF.

The chain uses TRBV6-4 and TRBJ2-1, with D perhaps matching TRBD2 (6 bases). The V gene lost 6 bases and the J gene lost 7 bases, with 13 bases spanning the gap. Germline CDR1 and CDR2: MRHNA and SNTAGT. This CDR3 region has 13 residues. The CDR3 bases are TGTGCCAGCAGCGGGGGAGAAAGAAATGAGCAGTTCTTC. Its protein product is CASSGGERNEQFF.

The V and J genes are TRBV2 and TRBJ2-1; TRBD2 aligns across 9 bases. Germline V CDR1 and CDR2: SNHLY, FYNNEI. The CDR3 consists of 11 residues. V dropped 7 bases and J dropped 10; count of bases not matched to a gene: 2. The CDR3 DNA reads as TGTGCCAGCACGGCGGGAGGGGAGCAGTTCTTC. It yields the protein CASTAGGEQFF. Full variable domain (missing parts from reference TRBV2 and TRBJ2-1): EPEVTQTPSHQVTQMGQEVILRCVPISNHLYFYWYRQILGQKVEFLVSFYNNEISEKSEIFDDQFSVERPDGSNFTLKIRSTKLEDSAMYFCASTAGGEQFFGPGTRLTVL.

This clone came up once. This rearrangement joins TRBV24-1 to TRBJ1-1; possible D gene TRBD1, 5 bases. From germline, CDR1 is KGHDR and CDR2 SFDVKD. V was pared by 1 base and J by 4 bases, with 6 bases between. This CDR3 contains 13 residues. The CDR3 region is CATSDFGATEAFF. The CDR3 nucleotides read TGTGCCACCAGTGATTTTGGGGCCACTGAAGCTTTCTTT.

This chain uses TRBV6-5 with TRBJ1-6; no definite D call. With 8 bases removed from V and 2 bases from J, the gap between germline ends came to 13 bases. The CDR3 runs 15 residues. Germline V gene data show CDR1 as MNHEY and CDR2 as SVGAGI. Here the CDR3 reads CASLEGITYNSPLHF. CDR3 nucleotides: TGTGCCAGCCTTGAGGGAATTACCTATAATTCACCCCTCCACTTT.

This chain joins TRBV7-2 and TRBJ1-2; D unresolved. Trimming stripped 5 bases from V and 2 bases from J, with 9 bases between. The CDR3 spans 13 residues. Germline V gene lookup returns CDR1 SGHTA and CDR2 FQGNSA. CDR3 DNA sequence: TGTGCCAGCAGCCCCCAATCAAACTATGGCTACACCTTC. This sequence encodes CASSPQSNYGYTF. Together with reference TRBV7-2 and TRBJ1-2, the CDR3 gives the full variable domain: GAGVSQSPSNKVTEKGKDVELRCDPISGHTALYWYRQSLGQGLEFLIYFQGNSAPDKSGLPSDRFSAERTGGSVSTLTIQRTQQEDSAVYLCASSPQSNYGYTFGSGTRLTVV.

The chain is built from TRBV15 and TRBJ1-6; possibly TRBD1 for D (6 bases). Deletions cut 0 bases from V and 18 bases from J, with 18 bases between. The CDR3 length is 14 residues. The germline gives CDR1 LNHNV, CDR2 YYDKDF (reference sequence). This CDR3 reads CATSRDPGQPLAHF. CDR3 DNA sequence: TGTGCCACCAGCAGAGATCCCGGACAGCCCCTCGCCCACTTT.

The chain recombines TRBV5-5 with TRBJ1-2; 8 bases map to TRBD1. V shed 0 bases, J shed 5 bases, and the junction held 9 bases outside the gene matches. The germline V gene encodes CDR1 SGHKS and CDR2 YYEKEE (reference sequence). This CDR3 contains 16 residues. In nucleotides, the CDR3 is TGTGCCAGCAGCTTGGCCTACCCAGGGGGCGAATATGGCTACACCTTC. Protein sequence: CASSLAYPGGEYGYTF.

This clone appeared a single time. V usage is TRBV20-1 and J usage is TRBJ2-1; 7 nucleotides align to TRBD1. Germline V gene lookup returns CDR1 DFQATT and CDR2 SNEGSKA (reference sequence). J lost 9 bases, V lost 3 bases, and 5 bases had no gene match. The CDR3 is made up of 12 amino acids. The CDR3 DNA follows: TGCAGTGCTAGTCCAGACAGGGTTGAGCAGTTCTTC. As protein: CSASPDRVEQFF.

The table lists this clone with a count of one. The sample carries other DNA sequences with the same CDR3. The J gene is TRBJ1-2, the V gene TRBV4-3, with a weak D call TRBD1 (5 bases). The ends were cut back, 1 base at V and 7 bases at J, with 13 bases in the middle. This CDR3 spans 14 amino acids. The germline CDR1 and CDR2 sequences are LGHNA and YSLEER. The CDR3 reads CASSQGGRAVGYTF. Written as DNA, the CDR3 is TGCGCCAGCAGCCAAGGGGGCAGGGCAGTTGGCTACACCTTC.

The gene calls are TRBV30 and TRBJ2-7, with TRBD1 identical over 7 bases. The junction had 7 bases not matched to a gene; V was cut back by 5 bases and J by 0 bases. The CDR3 sequence is 14 residues long. Germline loops: CDR1 GTSNPN, CDR2 SVGIG (reference sequence). In DNA, the CDR3 is TGTGCCTGGGCACGGGACAGCTTCTCCTACGAGCAGTACTTC. Encoded protein: CAWARDSFSYEQYF.